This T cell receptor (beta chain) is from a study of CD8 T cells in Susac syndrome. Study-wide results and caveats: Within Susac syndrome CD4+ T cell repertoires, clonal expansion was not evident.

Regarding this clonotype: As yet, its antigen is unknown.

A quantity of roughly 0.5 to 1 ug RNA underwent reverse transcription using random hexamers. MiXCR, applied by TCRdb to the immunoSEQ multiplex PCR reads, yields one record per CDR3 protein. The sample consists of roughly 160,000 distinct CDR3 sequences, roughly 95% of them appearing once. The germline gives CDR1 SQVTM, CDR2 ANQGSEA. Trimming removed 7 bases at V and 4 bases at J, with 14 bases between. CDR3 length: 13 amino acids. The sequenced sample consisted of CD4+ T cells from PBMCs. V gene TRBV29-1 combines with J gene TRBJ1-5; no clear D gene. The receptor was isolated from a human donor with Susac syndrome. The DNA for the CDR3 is TGCAGCGCCCGAGCCGACGGGAATCAGCCCCAGCATTTT. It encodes CSARADGNQPQHF.